These 20 T cell receptor beta chains were sequenced from one sample in a study of Ad26.COV2.S vaccination and SARS-CoV-2 variants (dated by TCRdb to about 2021). The treatment or condition label for this specimen denotes: 15 to 20 received Ad26.COV2.S at low or high dose, single or two shots; 5 received placebo; per-sample allocation not given. Repertoires of vaccine and placebo recipients were sequenced from samples collected on day 63 after the first injection. Receptor libraries were prepared by the immunoSEQ multiplex PCR assay. The clones in this table, taken by TCRdb from immuneACCESS, are in-frame only. Not every clone is retained; where verified, under half of the shortfall comes from an unresolved V gene, and the cause of the rest is unknown. The sample data list approximately 420,000 clones, and 70% to 90% of these were observed just once. In total, the top ten clones hold roughly 3.2% of the sample.

The sequences come from peripheral blood, collected in a trial of Ad26.COV2.S vaccine versus placebo. Receptors were obtained from a person between 18 and 60 years old who received the Ad26.COV2.S COVID-19 vaccine or a placebo.

The chain links TRBV3-1 (or the pseudogene TRBV3-2) to TRBJ2-4, with D unclear. The V gene lost 2 bases and the J gene lost 8 bases, with 7 bases spanning the gap. The germline V gene has CDR1 LGHDT and CDR2 YNNKEL (reference sequence). This CDR3 is 12 amino acids long. The CDR3 sequence is CASSQSGHIQYF. DNA of the CDR3: TGTGCCAGCAGCCAATCGGGTCACATTCAGTACTTC.

J is TRBJ1-1 and V is TRBV19; D unresolved. The CDR3 extends over 13 amino acids. The germline V gene has CDR1 LNHDA and CDR2 SQIVND (reference sequence). Between the trimmed V and J ends, which lost 4 bases and 3 bases, there was a span of 9 bases. CDR3 coding DNA: TGTGCCAGTAGTACTTACAGTTACACTGAAGCTTTCTTT. The encoded protein is CASSTYSYTEAFF.

The chain carries TRBV18 and TRBJ2-1; D might be TRBD1 or TRBD2, each matching 5 bases. Germline V gives CDR1 KGHSH, CDR2 LQKENI. V lost 4 bases and J 9 bases, leaving 10 bases between the germline ends. This CDR3 comprises 12 residues. The chain's CDR3 is CASSHRGGEQFF. The CDR3 nucleotides are TGTGCCAGCTCACACCGTGGGGGTGAGCAGTTCTTC.

The chain carries TRBV7-9 and TRBJ2-7; D is uncertain. The V end lost 5 bases, the J end lost 1 base, and 6 bases lay between the germline ends. Germline V CDR1 and CDR2: SEHNR, FQNEAQ (reference sequence). CDR3 length equals 12 residues. This CDR3 is CASSRYSYEQYF. The CDR3 nucleotides are TGTGCCAGCAGCCGTTATTCCTACGAGCAGTACTTC.

The V call is TRBV29-1, the J call TRBJ1-1; 9 positions match TRBD1. CDR1 and CDR2 (germline): SQVTM, ANQGSEA. CDR3 length equals 12 residues. The ends lost 6 bases at V and 5 bases at J; junction bases unmatched: 4. The CDR3 bases are TGCAGCGTCGACAGGGGGGGGACTGAAGCTTTCTTT. It is translated as CSVDRGGTEAFF.

The V gene is TRBV27, the J gene TRBJ2-7; D may correspond to TRBD1 or TRBD2 (5 bases each). This CDR3 is built from 16 residues. V lost 6 bases and J 4 bases, leaving 22 bases between the germline ends. The V gene's germline CDR1 is MNHEY and CDR2 SMNVEV (reference sequence). The CDR3 here is CASSPMSPGPSYEQYF. CDR3 bases: TGTGCCAGCAGCCCCATGTCTCCGGGACCGAGTTACGAGCAGTACTTC.

J is TRBJ2-3 and V is TRBV15, with a possible D match to TRBD1 (6 bases). The CDR3 sequence is 16 residues long. Germline V lookup: CDR1 LNHNV, CDR2 YYDKDF (reference sequence). V was pared by 4 bases and J by 0 bases, with 14 bases between. Here the CDR3 reads CATSNLGDTSTDTQYF. DNA for the CDR3: TGTGCCACCAGCAACCTCGGGGACACTAGCACAGATACGCAGTATTTT.

The chain is built from TRBV27 and TRBJ1-1; D gene uncertain. Trimming stripped 6 bases from V and 0 bases from J, with 14 bases between. CDR3 length: 15 residues. Germline V CDR1 and CDR2: MNHEY, SMNVEV (reference sequence). CDR3 sequence reads: CASSGNSLMNTEAFF. CDR3 DNA: TGTGCCAGCAGCGGGAATTCACTCATGAACACTGAAGCTTTCTTT.

The chain couples TRBV29-1 to TRBJ1-4; no reliable D call. CDR1 is SQVTM and CDR2 is ANQGSEA in the germline V gene. The CDR3 sequence is 13 residues long. V lost 7 bases, J lost 2 bases, and 11 bases lay in between. The CDR3 region has the DNA TGCAGCGCCGTCGTCGGGACTAATGAAAAACTGTTTTTT. Translated: CSAVVGTNEKLFF.

V is TRBV7-2 and J is TRBJ1-1; D is possibly TRBD1 (5 bases). V dropped 7 bases and J dropped 1 base, with 10 bases sitting between them. Germline V gene sequence: CDR1 SGHTA, CDR2 FQGNSA. This CDR3 is 13 amino acids long. The CDR3, as DNA: TGTGCCAGCAAACGACAGCCGAACACTGAAGCTTTCTTT. Translation gives CASKRQPNTEAFF.

V gene TRBV4-3 combines with J gene TRBJ1-1; D gene unclear. Germline assignment: CDR1 LGHNA and CDR2 YSLEER. The CDR3 has 13 residues. V gave up 0 bases and J gave up 5 bases, with 7 bases separating them. CDR3 region: CASSQDSATEAFF. CDR3 sequence (DNA): TGCGCCAGCAGCCAAGATTCGGCTACTGAAGCTTTCTTT.

The gene calls are TRBV11-1 and TRBJ1-2; D uncertain. This CDR3 is 13 amino acids long. Germline CDR1 SGHAT, CDR2 FQDESV (reference sequence). V lost 1 base to trimming and J lost 8 bases, with 11 bases between them. CDR3 sequence (DNA): TGTGCCAGCAGCTTAGGTTCAGTCGGAGGCTACACCTTC. It codes for CASSLGSVGGYTF. Full variable domain (rest looked up from reference TRBV11-1 and TRBJ1-2): EAEVAQSPRYKITEKSQAVAFWCDPISGHATLYWYRQILGQGPELLVQFQDESVVDDSQLPKDRFSAERLKGVDSTLKIQPAELGDSAMYLCASSLGSVGGYTFGSGTRLTVV.

J is TRBJ1-1 and V is TRBV15; D unclear. The CDR3 extends over 13 amino acids. Trimming removed 5 bases at V and 1 base at J, with 8 bases between. Per germline, CDR1 LNHNV and CDR2 YYDKDF (reference sequence). The CDR3 protein is CATSPDGNTEAFF. CDR3 nucleotide sequence: TGTGCCACCAGCCCTGACGGGAACACTGAAGCTTTCTTT.

This clone was detected once. This sample also contains other DNA sequences that code for the same CDR3. This rearrangement joins TRBV5-1 to TRBJ2-2; 10 nucleotides match TRBD1. The CDR3 is made up of 14 amino acids. The trim removed 2 bases at V and 6 bases at J, leaving 1 base unmatched. Looked up from germline, CDR1 is SGHRS and CDR2 is YFSETQ. CDR3 sequence (DNA): TGCGCCAGCAGCTTCGGGACAGGGGCCGGGGAGCTGTTTTTT. Protein product: CASSFGTGAGELFF.

This chain joins TRBV5-6 and TRBJ2-1; D is unclear. This CDR3 is 17 amino acids long. Trimming took 0 bases from V and 0 from J, leaving 13 bases between them. The germline CDR1 and CDR2 sequences are SGHDT and YYEEEE. The CDR3 DNA reads TGTGCCAGCAGCTTGGCGGGTGGGGATAGCTCCTACAATGAGCAGTTCTTC. Its protein product is CASSLAGGDSSYNEQFF.

The CDR3 sequence is CASSQDGGGIQYF. For the CDR3, the DNA is TGTGCCAGCAGCCAAGATGGGGGAGGCATTCAGTACTTC. The chain links TRBV3-1 (or the pseudogene TRBV3-2) to TRBJ2-4, with D perhaps matching TRBD2 (6 bases). Trimming pared 0 bases from V and 9 bases from J, leaving 9 bases between. Germline V gene sequence: CDR1 LGHDT, CDR2 YNNKEL (reference sequence). This CDR3 comprises 13 residues.

V is TRBV12-3 or TRBV12-4 and J is TRBJ1-4; D gene unclear. The CDR3 runs to 13 residues. Between the trimmed V and J ends, which lost 1 base and 7 bases, there was a span of 7 bases. CDR3 protein: CASSLGVGEKLFF. The CDR3 bases are TGTGCCAGCAGTTTAGGGGTCGGTGAAAAACTGTTTTTT.

This rearrangement joins TRBV19 to TRBJ1-2; 8 bases are shared with TRBD1. Germline V gene sequence: CDR1 LNHDA, CDR2 SQIVND (reference sequence). The V segment lost 11 bases and the J segment 7 bases; nucleotides outside the gene matches: 9. This CDR3 is built from 12 residues. The CDR3 region is CALYAGGFGYTF. The CDR3 DNA reads as TGTGCCCTTTATGCAGGGGGCTTTGGCTACACCTTC. Supplemented by reference TRBV19 and TRBJ1-2, the full variable domain reads DGGITQSPKYLFRKEGQNVTLSCEQNLNHDAMYWYRQDPGQGLRLIYYSQIVNDFQKGDIAEGYSVSREKKESFPLTVTSAQKNPTAFYLCALYAGGFGYTFGSGTRLTVV.

This chain links TRBV3-1 (or the pseudogene TRBV3-2) with TRBJ2-5; D unclear. This CDR3 comprises 12 residues. V was cut by 3 bases and J by 5 bases, with 7 bases left in between. Germline CDR1 and CDR2: LGHDT and YNNKEL (reference sequence). The DNA for the CDR3 is TGTGCCAGCAGCCAGACCTGGGAGACCCAGTACTTC. Its translation is CASSQTWETQYF.

This chain uses TRBV4-3 with TRBJ2-3, with TRBD2 matching 9 bases. The CDR3 runs 17 residues. Germline CDR1 LGHNA, CDR2 YSLEER. Trimming removed 0 bases from V and 5 bases from J; junction bases left unmatched: 9. CDR3 DNA sequence: TGCGCCAGCAGCCAAGATCTATCAGCGGGGGGTGGAGATACGCAGTATTTT. This codes for CASSQDLSAGGGDTQYF.